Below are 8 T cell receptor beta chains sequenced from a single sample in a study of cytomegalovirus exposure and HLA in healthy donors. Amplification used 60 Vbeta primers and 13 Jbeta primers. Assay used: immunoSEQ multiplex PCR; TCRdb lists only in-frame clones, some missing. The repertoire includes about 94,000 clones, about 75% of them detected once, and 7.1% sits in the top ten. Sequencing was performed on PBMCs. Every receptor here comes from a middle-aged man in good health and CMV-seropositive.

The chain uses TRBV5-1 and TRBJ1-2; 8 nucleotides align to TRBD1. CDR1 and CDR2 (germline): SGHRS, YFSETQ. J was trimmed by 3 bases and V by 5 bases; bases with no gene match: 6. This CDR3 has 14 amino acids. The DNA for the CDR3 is TGCGCCAGCAGACGGCAGGGGGCTGACTATGGCTACACCTTC. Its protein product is CASRRQGADYGYTF.

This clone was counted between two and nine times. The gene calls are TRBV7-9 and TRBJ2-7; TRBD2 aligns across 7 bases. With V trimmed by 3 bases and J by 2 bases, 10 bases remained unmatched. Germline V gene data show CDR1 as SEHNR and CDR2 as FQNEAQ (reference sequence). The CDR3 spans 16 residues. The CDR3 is CASSFKAGVQPYEQYF. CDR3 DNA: TGTGCCAGCAGCTTTAAGGCGGGGGTCCAACCCTACGAGCAGTACTTC.

CDR3 residues: CASSQDFYWDRGLGSSYNEQFF. The CDR3 DNA is TGCGCCAGCAGCCAAGATTTCTACTGGGACAGGGGACTAGGGAGCTCCTACAATGAGCAGTTCTTC. The J gene is TRBJ2-1, the V gene TRBV4-3; 10 positions match TRBD1. CDR1 is LGHNA and CDR2 is YSLEER in the germline V gene. This CDR3 is 22 amino acids long. With V trimmed by 0 bases and J by 0 bases, 17 bases remained unmatched.

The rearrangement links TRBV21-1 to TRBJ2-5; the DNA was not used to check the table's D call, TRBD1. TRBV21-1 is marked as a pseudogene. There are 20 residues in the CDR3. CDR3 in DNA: TGTGCCAGCAGGACAGGGAACCCAGGGGATAATTTTGAAGCTCAAGAGACCCAGTACTTC. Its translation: CASRTGNPGDNFEAQETQYF.

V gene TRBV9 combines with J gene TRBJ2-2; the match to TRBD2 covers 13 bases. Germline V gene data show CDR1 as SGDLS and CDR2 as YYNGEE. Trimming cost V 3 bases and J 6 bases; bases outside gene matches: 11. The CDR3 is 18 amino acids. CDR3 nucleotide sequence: TGTGCCAGCAGCGCCGATTCGGGACTAGCGGGATATCCCGGGGAGCTGTTTTTT. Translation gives CASSADSGLAGYPGELFF. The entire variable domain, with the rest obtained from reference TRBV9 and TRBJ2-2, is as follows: DSGVTQTPKHLITATGQRVTLRCSPRSGDLSVYWYQQSLDQGLQFLIQYYNGEERAKGNILERFSAQQFPDLHSELNLSSLELGDSALYFCASSADSGLAGYPGELFFGEGSRLTVL.

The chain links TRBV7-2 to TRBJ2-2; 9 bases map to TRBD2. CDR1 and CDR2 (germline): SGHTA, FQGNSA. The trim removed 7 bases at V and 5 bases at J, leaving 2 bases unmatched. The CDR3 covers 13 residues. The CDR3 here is CASKRGVTGELFF. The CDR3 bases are TGTGCCAGCAAGCGGGGGGTAACCGGGGAGCTGTTTTTT.

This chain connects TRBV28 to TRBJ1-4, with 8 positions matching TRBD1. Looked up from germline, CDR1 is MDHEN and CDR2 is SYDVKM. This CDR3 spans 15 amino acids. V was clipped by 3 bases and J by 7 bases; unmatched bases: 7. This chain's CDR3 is CASSFGTGGGEKLFF. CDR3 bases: TGTGCCAGCAGTTTTGGTACAGGGGGTGGTGAAAAACTGTTTTTT.

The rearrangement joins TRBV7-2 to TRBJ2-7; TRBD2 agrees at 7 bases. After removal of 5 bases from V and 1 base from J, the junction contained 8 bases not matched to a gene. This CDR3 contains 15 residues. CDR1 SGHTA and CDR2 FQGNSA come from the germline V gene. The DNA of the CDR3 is TGTGCCAGCAGCACCGGGACTATAACTTCCTACGAGCAGTACTTC. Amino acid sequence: CASSTGTITSYEQYF.